These 30 T cell receptor beta chains were sequenced from one sample in a study of liver allograft versus peripheral blood T cells. Background on the study: Blood and transplanted-liver T cell receptor repertoires from recipients were compared.

TCRdb re-called the reads through MiXCR, storing one row per CDR3 protein. The repertoire holds over a thousand distinct CDR3 sequences, 11% seen once, with roughly 8% in the top ten. These receptors were collected from a human patient who had a liver transplant. Among the T cells, some may be from the graft donor.

This clonotype was found a few times. This sequence joins TRBV2 and TRBJ1-2, with 8 positions matching TRBD1. CDR3 length equals 15 residues. Germline values: CDR1 SNHLY, CDR2 FYNNEI. V was clipped by 5 bases and J by 2 bases; unmatched bases: 7. CDR3 sequence reads: CASSSDRGNNYGYTF. CDR3 nucleotide sequence: TGTGCCAGCAGTTCCGACAGGGGCAACAACTATGGCTACACCTTC.

This clonotype came up a few times. J is TRBJ1-1 and V is TRBV12-3 or TRBV12-4; D unclear. The CDR3 contains 16 residues. The ends were cut back, 3 bases at V and 0 bases at J, with 14 bases in the middle. CDR3: CASSFGYPGMNTEAFF. In DNA form, the CDR3 reads TGTGCCAGCAGTTTCGGGTACCCGGGGATGAACACTGAAGCTTTCTTT.

Judged by abundance, this clonotype is medium-sized. The genes are TRBV7-9 and TRBJ2-1; perhaps TRBD2 as D (6 bases). Germline CDR1 and CDR2: SEHNR and FQNEAQ (reference sequence). V shed 5 bases and J shed 5 bases, with 10 bases lying between them. This CDR3 contains 13 residues. The CDR3 nucleotides read TGTGCCAGCAGCCACCGACTAGACAATGAGCAGTTCTTC. Protein product: CASSHRLDNEQFF.

Within the sample, this clonotype is medium-sized (0.01 to 0.1%). The chain carries TRBV12-3 or TRBV12-4 and TRBJ1-3, with TRBD1 matching over 9 bases. V was clipped by 6 bases and J by 0 bases; unmatched bases: 9. The CDR3 is 17 amino acids. CDR3 amino acids: CASRRQGVPHSGNTIYF. The CDR3 DNA follows: TGTGCCAGCAGGAGACAGGGGGTCCCTCACTCTGGAAACACCATATATTTT.

By share, this clonotype counts as medium-sized. The rearrangement joins TRBV6-5 to TRBJ2-1; D not resolved. This CDR3 region has 15 residues. V lost 0 bases to trimming and J lost 0 bases, with 6 bases between them. Per germline, CDR1 MNHEY and CDR2 SVGAGI. The CDR3 is CASSYSTSSYNEQFF. The DNA of the CDR3 is TGTGCCAGCAGTTACTCGACGAGCTCCTACAATGAGCAGTTCTTC.

Remarks on this clonotype: It is likely a read error: a sequence one base away is far more abundant. This rearrangement joins TRBV6-5 to TRBJ2-7; TRBD1 matches at 7 bases. CDR1 and CDR2 (germline): MNHEY, SVGAGI. V shed 0 bases and J 3 bases; nucleotides not matched to a gene: 5. The CDR3 runs 15 residues. CDR3 in DNA: TGTGCCAGCAGTTACTCAGGACAGGTGGACTACGAGCAGTACTTC. Translated: CASSYSGQVDYEQYF.

The chain employs TRBV2 and TRBJ1-5; D unresolved. V lost 5 bases and J lost 7, with 18 bases in between. The CDR3 is 15 residues long. Germline-derived CDR1 and CDR2 are SNHLY and FYNNEI. The CDR3 nucleotides read TGTGCCAGCAGTTACAACCACGGGGATGAACAGCCCCAGCATTTT. It encodes CASSYNHGDEQPQHF.

This clonotype qualifies as medium-sized. This chain connects TRBV7-9 to TRBJ2-7; 9 bases line up with TRBD1. The CDR3 extends over 16 amino acids. The germline V gene encodes CDR1 SEHNR and CDR2 FQNEAQ (reference sequence). With V trimmed by 5 bases and J by 3 bases, 11 bases remained unmatched. The CDR3 sequence is CASSRLGTGRGYEQYF. The CDR3 DNA reads as TGTGCCAGCAGCCGCCTCGGGACAGGGAGAGGCTACGAGCAGTACTTC.

This clonotype is medium-sized within its sample. This rearrangement joins TRBV30 to TRBJ2-1; D ambiguous. Germline assignment: CDR1 GTSNPN and CDR2 SVGIG (reference sequence). The V gene lost 5 bases and the J gene lost 5 bases, with 16 bases spanning the gap. The CDR3 has 14 residues. The CDR3 region is CAWSPGLRDNEQFF. The CDR3 DNA reads TGTGCCTGGTCTCCGGGCCTACGTGACAATGAGCAGTTCTTC.

The chain employs TRBV7-2 and TRBJ2-7; D is unresolved. This CDR3 has 14 residues. V lost 1 base to trimming and J lost 0 bases, with 7 bases between them. CDR1 is SGHTA, CDR2 FQGNSA, per germline. CDR3 loop: CASSLVAHSYEQYF. CDR3 coding DNA: TGTGCCAGCAGCTTAGTAGCCCACTCCTACGAGCAGTACTTC.

This clonotype is medium-sized by share. The chain employs TRBV30 and TRBJ2-7, with D possibly matching TRBD2 (6 bases). Trimming shortened V by 8 bases and J by 3 bases, and 20 bases separated the two germline ends. Per germline, CDR1 GTSNPN and CDR2 SVGIG (reference sequence). The CDR3 covers 14 residues. Here the CDR3 reads CAATGGFRNYEQYF. CDR3 nucleotides: TGTGCCGCAACCGGGGGATTCAGGAACTACGAGCAGTACTTC.

This clonotype showed up just once. V usage is TRBV20-1 and J usage is TRBJ2-7; 10 bases agree with TRBD2. The CDR3 contains 15 residues. Germline V gene lookup returns CDR1 DFQATT and CDR2 SNEGSKA (reference sequence). The DNA for the CDR3 is TGCACCTCGGGACCTAGCGGGAGTTCCTCCTACGAGCAGTACTTC. It yields the protein CTSGPSGSSSYEQYF.

By proportion, this clonotype is medium-sized. The rearrangement links TRBV28 to TRBJ1-1, with D unresolved. Trimming cost V 6 bases and J 1 base, with 6 bases left between them. The CDR3 loop spans 12 amino acids. The germline CDR1 and CDR2 sequences are MDHEN and SYDVKM. CDR3 DNA: TGTGCCAGCAGCCAGCAGAACACTGAAGCTTTCTTT. As protein: CASSQQNTEAFF.

This clonotype is large in the sample. V usage is TRBV19 and J usage is TRBJ1-4; D uncertain. CDR1 and CDR2 from the germline V gene are LNHDA and SQIVND (reference sequence). V lost 5 bases and J 5 bases, leaving 6 bases between the germline ends. This CDR3 is built from 12 residues. The CDR3 nucleotides are TGTGCCAGTAGTCTCCTGAATGAAAAACTGTTTTTT. It codes for CASSLLNEKLFF.

This clonotype turned up a few times. The gene calls are TRBV25-1 and TRBJ1-1; unclear D gene. The CDR3 extends over 16 amino acids. The ends were cut back, 8 bases at V and 1 base at J, with 20 bases in the middle. Germline V gene data show CDR1 as MGHDK and CDR2 as SYGVNS. CDR3 sequence reads: CASANRLVNENTEAFF. CDR3 DNA sequence: TGTGCCAGCGCTAATCGGCTCGTGAACGAGAACACTGAAGCTTTCTTT.

This clonotype is labeled as medium-sized. The chain is built from TRBV20-1 and TRBJ2-3; possibly TRBD1 for D (5 bases). CDR3 length: 14 amino acids. Trimming removed 4 bases at V and 2 bases at J, with 13 bases between. Germline V gene lookup returns CDR1 DFQATT and CDR2 SNEGSKA (reference sequence). For the CDR3, the DNA is TGCAGTGCTAAGGTCGCAGGGAACACAGATACGCAGTATTTT. It translates to CSAKVAGNTDTQYF.

This clonotype was seen a few times. The chain is built from TRBV10-2 and TRBJ2-3; the D is unclear. Trimming shortened V by 4 bases and J by 2 bases, and 7 bases separated the two germline ends. CDR3 size: 13 residues. Per germline, CDR1 WSHSY and CDR2 SAAADI. The CDR3 spells CASSVTVTDTQYF. The CDR3 DNA reads as TGCGCCAGCAGTGTGACGGTCACAGATACGCAGTATTTT.

Many counts were recorded for this clonotype. The chain couples TRBV15 to TRBJ1-1; no clear D gene. Trimming pared 0 bases from V and 1 base from J, leaving 9 bases between. Germline V gene lookup returns CDR1 LNHNV and CDR2 YYDKDF (reference sequence). The CDR3 loop spans 15 amino acids. The CDR3 DNA follows: TGTGCCACCAGCAGAGAAGTGGGAAAGAACACTGAAGCTTTCTTT. As protein: CATSREVGKNTEAFF.

This clonotype is classed as large (0.1 to 1%). J is TRBJ1-2 and V is TRBV20-1, with TRBD1 identical over 7 bases. CDR3 length: 13 amino acids. V gave up 6 bases and J gave up 2 bases; unmatched junction bases: 6. Germline CDR1 is DFQATT and CDR2 is SNEGSKA (reference sequence). CDR3 nucleotide sequence: TGCAGTGCCTATCAGGGGGTGAACTATGGCTACACCTTC. It specifies CSAYQGVNYGYTF.

By share of the sample, this clonotype is medium-sized. The gene calls are TRBV7-3 and TRBJ1-2; 9 bases are a match to TRBD1. From germline, CDR1 is SGHTA and CDR2 FQGTGA. J lost 6 bases, V lost 5 bases, and 16 bases had no gene match. The CDR3 runs 17 residues. CDR3 protein: CASSQEGQGISRDGYTF. The CDR3 DNA reads as TGTGCCAGCAGCCAAGAGGGACAGGGAATATCTAGGGATGGCTACACCTTC.

By sample fraction, this clonotype is large. This chain links TRBV27 with TRBJ1-5; 11 positions match TRBD1. V shed 4 bases and J 7 bases; nucleotides not matched to a gene: 3. The CDR3 consists of 14 residues. From germline, CDR1 is MNHEY and CDR2 SMNVEV (reference sequence). The CDR3 here is CASSWGQGGQPQHF. CDR3 sequence (DNA): TGTGCCAGCAGTTGGGGACAGGGGGGCCAGCCCCAGCATTTT.

Concerning this clonotype: This sequence is one base from a far larger clone and is likely a read error. This sequence joins TRBV6-2 or TRBV6-3 and TRBJ2-7; 8 nucleotides line up with TRBD1. V lost 5 bases to trimming and J lost 2 bases; unmatched junction nucleotides: 8. The germline V gene encodes CDR1 MNHEY and CDR2 SVGEGT. The CDR3 runs to 15 residues. The CDR3 reads CASSDGYRGTYEQYF. The CDR3 DNA sequence: TGTGCCAGCAGTGATGGGTACAGGGGGACCTACGAGCAGTACTTC.

Judged by abundance, this clonotype is medium-sized. The chain combines TRBV18 with TRBJ2-3; D not certain. V shed 5 bases and J shed 2 bases, with 2 bases lying between them. The CDR3 runs 11 residues. Looked up from germline, CDR1 is KGHSH and CDR2 is LQKENI. The CDR3 spells CASSDTDTQYF. The DNA of the CDR3 is TGTGCCAGCTCAGACACAGATACGCAGTATTTT.

This clonotype was seen a few times. This chain connects TRBV2 to TRBJ2-3; 9 bases map to TRBD1. The CDR3 loop spans 15 amino acids. Trimming removed 8 bases from V and 7 bases from J; junction bases left unmatched: 13. Looked up from germline, CDR1 is SNHLY and CDR2 is FYNNEI. For the CDR3, the DNA is TGTGCCAGCGCCCCAAGGACAGGGGTGGGAAATACGCAGTATTTT. It is translated as CASAPRTGVGNTQYF.

This clonotype is judged medium-sized (0.01 to 0.1%). The rearrangement joins TRBV20-1 to TRBJ2-1, with TRBD2 matching 12 bases. The CDR3 extends over 17 amino acids. V trimming: 5 bases; J trimming: 6 bases; junction bases outside the gene matches: 14. The germline V gene has CDR1 DFQATT and CDR2 SNEGSKA (reference sequence). CDR3 in amino acids: CSAYPPSGRANGNEQFF. CDR3 DNA: TGCAGTGCTTATCCTCCTAGCGGGAGGGCTAACGGCAATGAGCAGTTCTTC.

By sample share, this clonotype is large. The chain joins TRBV24-1 to TRBJ1-2; TRBD1 is a possible D gene (5 bases). Germline lookup yields CDR1 KGHDR and CDR2 SFDVKD. The CDR3 is 15 residues long. V lost 9 bases and J lost 0, with 16 bases in between. DNA of the CDR3: TGTGCCACCTCGGACACCACAACCTCTAACTATGGCTACACCTTC. Translating gives CATSDTTTSNYGYTF.

By sample fraction, this clonotype is large. This chain links TRBV10-3 with TRBJ1-6; maybe TRBD1 (5 bases). V lost 3 bases to trimming and J lost 5 bases, with 11 bases between them. Germline V lookup: CDR1 ENHRY, CDR2 SYGVKD. The CDR3 has 15 amino acids. CDR3 nucleotides: TGTGCCATCAGTGAACAGGACCAAAATAATTCACCCCTCCACTTT. Its translation: CAISEQDQNNSPLHF.

This clonotype is termed medium-sized. V usage is TRBV5-6 and J usage is TRBJ2-7; D may match TRBD1 or TRBD2 (5 bases each). The length of the CDR3 is 15 residues. Germline CDR1 is SGHDT and CDR2 is YYEEEE. Trimming cost V 0 bases and J 1 base, with 11 bases left between them. The CDR3 reads CASSLERGSSYEQYF. In nucleotides, the CDR3 is TGTGCCAGCAGCTTGGAGAGGGGATCTTCCTACGAGCAGTACTTC.

By sample share, this clonotype is medium-sized. This chain links TRBV7-9 with TRBJ2-1, with TRBD2 matching over 13 bases. The CDR3 sequence is 17 residues long. J lost 3 bases, V lost 1 base, and 3 bases had no gene match. The germline CDR1 and CDR2 sequences are SEHNR and FQNEAQ (reference sequence). The CDR3 here is CASSLGGTSGNYNEQFF. The CDR3 region has the DNA TGTGCCAGCAGCTTAGGAGGGACTAGCGGGAACTACAATGAGCAGTTCTTC.

This clonotype came up many times. The chain couples TRBV3-1 to TRBJ1-6; 9 bases fit TRBD1. The CDR3 runs 14 residues. The germline CDR1 and CDR2 sequences are LGHDT and YNNKEL (reference sequence). The J segment lost 8 bases and the V segment lost 5 bases, leaving 4 bases of the junction unmatched. In DNA form, the CDR3 reads TGTGCCAGCAGCTCGGACAGGGGTGATTCACCCCTCCACTTT. Protein product: CASSSDRGDSPLHF.